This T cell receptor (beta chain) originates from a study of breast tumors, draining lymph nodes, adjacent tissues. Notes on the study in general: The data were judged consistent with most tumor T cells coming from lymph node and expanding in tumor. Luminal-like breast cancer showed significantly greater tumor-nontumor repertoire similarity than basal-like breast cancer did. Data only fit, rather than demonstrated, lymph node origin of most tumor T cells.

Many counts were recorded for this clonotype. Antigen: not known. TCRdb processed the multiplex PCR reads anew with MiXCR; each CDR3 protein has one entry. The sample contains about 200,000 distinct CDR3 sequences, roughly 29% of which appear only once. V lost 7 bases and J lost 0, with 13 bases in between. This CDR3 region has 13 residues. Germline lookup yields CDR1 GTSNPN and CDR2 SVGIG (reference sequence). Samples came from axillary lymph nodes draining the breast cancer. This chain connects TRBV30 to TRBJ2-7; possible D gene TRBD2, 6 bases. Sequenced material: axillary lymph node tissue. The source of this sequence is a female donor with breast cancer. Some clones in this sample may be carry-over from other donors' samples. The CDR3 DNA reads TGTGCCTCTACCGGGGGAAACTCCTACGAGCAGTACTTC. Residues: CASTGGNSYEQYF. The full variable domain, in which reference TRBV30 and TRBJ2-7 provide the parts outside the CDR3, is SQTIHQWPATLVQPVGSPLSLECTVEGTSNPNLYWYRQAAGRGLQLLFYSVGIGQISSEVPQNLSASRPQDRQFILSSKKLLLSDSGFYLCASTGGNSYEQYFGPGTRLTVT.